Listed here is a single TCR beta chain. The antigen is unknown. This sample stems from a study of shared clonotypes between healthy human individuals. Broader study findings: Rarefaction revealed incomplete sorted-subset sequencing despite large depth.

The CDR3 totals 11 residues. Trimming shortened V by 1 base and J by 6 bases, and 4 bases separated the two germline ends. Germline CDR1 is SGHNT and CDR2 is YYREEE (reference sequence). The data were produced by immunoSEQ multiplex PCR, yet TCRdb's version contains in-frame clones alone and is incomplete. The data show 330,000 or so clones, more than 60% seen once. The sample comprised memory CD4+ T cells sorted from blood. Subset of the sample: CD45RA-negative fraction. The chain recombines TRBV5-4 with TRBJ1-2; D unresolved. This TCR was recovered from a man aged 30 to 39 in good health. CDR3 in amino acids: CASSLNDGYTF. In DNA form, the CDR3 reads TGTGCCAGCAGCTTGAACGATGGCTACACCTTC.